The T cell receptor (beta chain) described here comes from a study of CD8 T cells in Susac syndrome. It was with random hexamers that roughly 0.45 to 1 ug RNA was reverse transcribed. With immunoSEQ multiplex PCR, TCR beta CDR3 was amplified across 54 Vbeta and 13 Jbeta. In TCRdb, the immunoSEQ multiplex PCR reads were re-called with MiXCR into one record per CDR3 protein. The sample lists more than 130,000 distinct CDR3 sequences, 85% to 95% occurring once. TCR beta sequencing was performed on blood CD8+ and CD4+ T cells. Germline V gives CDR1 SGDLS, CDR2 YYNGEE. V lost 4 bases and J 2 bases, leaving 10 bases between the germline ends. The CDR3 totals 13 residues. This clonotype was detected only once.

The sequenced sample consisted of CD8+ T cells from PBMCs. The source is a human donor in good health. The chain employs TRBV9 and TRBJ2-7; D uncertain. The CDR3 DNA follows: TGTGCCAGCAGCCCCGAAGCCCCCTACGAGCAGTACTTC. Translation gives CASSPEAPYEQYF.